This TCR beta chain came from a study of blood T cell repertoires in COVID-19. Germline V gene lookup returns CDR1 SGHNT and CDR2 YYREEE (reference sequence). The CDR3 is 17 residues long. The ends lost 0 bases at V and 2 bases at J; junction bases unmatched: 4. This table comes from immunoSEQ multiplex PCR, and its TCRdb copy is limited to in-frame clones, with some not included. Of 200,000 to 250,000 clones listed, around 87% are singletons. Source material: peripheral blood. The sequence derives from a woman aged 70-85 years with active or convalescent COVID-19. The gene calls are TRBV5-4 and TRBJ1-3, with 11 positions matching TRBD1. CDR3: CASSLALGQGAGNTIYF. In nucleotides, the CDR3 is TGTGCCAGCAGCTTGGCCTTGGGACAGGGGGCTGGAAACACCATATATTTT.